The T cell receptor beta chain under discussion was sequenced for a study of blood T cell repertoires in COVID-19 (dated by TCRdb to about 2020). About the full investigation: Samples from collaborators originated in the United States, Italy and Spain and spanned both the acute and convalescent phases of COVID-19. The material from the prospective study consisted of cDNA or gDNA derived from T cells, B-cell-depleted T cells, or PBMCs. Deeply sampled blood TCRbeta repertoires from subjects exposed to, actively infected with, or recovered from COVID-19 were included in the dataset. The repertoires were released in a freely available public database meant as a resource for research on the immune response to SARS-CoV-2. Samples came from the ongoing ImmuneRACE study (first 160 participants) plus 1,254 subjects from 6 global collaborators. A de-identified subject ID, COVID-19 status, age in years and sex were almost always included in the sample metadata. Where HLA class I and class II types were available, the types were taken from metadata supplied by the sample provider, not from assay-based typing.

The collaborating institutions used their own protocols to collect whole blood in K2EDTA tubes. For TCRbeta analysis, collaborator samples were shipped as frozen whole blood, as isolated PBMCs, or as DNA extracted from either sample type. With respect to this clone: Its antigen remains unidentified. No quality values exist for individual bases; no much larger clone is one base distant.

General findings and caveats noted by the study authors: How much clinical and demographic metadata was included differed by source and by participant, and the metadata was provided uncurated.

The immunoSEQ Assay, a bias-controlled multiplex PCR, was used to amplify TCRbeta CDR3 regions from genomic DNA. The original pipeline was this. The number of nucleated cells in each sample was estimated by amplification of reference gene primers within the assay. To quantify the absolute abundance of each unique TCRbeta CDR3 rearrangement, sequence reads were collapsed and filtered. For each sample, productive Simpson clonality was calculated as the square root of Simpson's diversity index across productive rearrangements. This is the immuneACCESS table as TCRdb keeps it, with only in-frame sequences that have V and J called. A part of the clones is gone; compared with another copy, unresolved V genes explain less than half, and the rest is unexplained. V and J calls and clone size are given by that table; D and trimming were obtained from the DNA. The sample table shows about 240,000 clones, and approximately 83% are seen once. The top ten constitute around 5.5% of the sample.

Input material: peripheral blood. The TCR originated in a human donor in a cohort sampled during active COVID-19.

The nucleotides read TGTGCCAGCAGTTTAGTTCCCCGGGTGAGCTCCTACGAGCAGTACTTC. Translated, it gives CASSLVPRVSSYEQYF. In this chain, TRBV28 is recombined with TRBJ2-7; the D gene identity is not certain. Reading the germline V gene gives CDR1 MDHEN and CDR2 SYDVKM. Trimming costs V 2 bases and J 0 bases, and their ends lie 14 bases apart. From its cysteine to its phenylalanine, the CDR3 spans 16 amino acids. CDR3 DNA only is kept here, 48 bases in frame from base 1.